The sequence of this T cell receptor (beta chain) was determined in a study of shared clonotypes between healthy human individuals. V shed 7 bases and J shed 4 bases, with 16 bases lying between them. CDR1 is MNHEY and CDR2 is SVGAGI in the germline V gene. The CDR3 totals 14 residues. TCRdb keeps only in-frame clones here, not all; method: immunoSEQ multiplex PCR. The sample includes a few million clones, more than 80% of them seen just once. The investigators split CD4+ cells into a CD45RA+ naive subset and a CD45RA-negative memory subset. The V call is TRBV6-5, the J call TRBJ1-1; D is uncertain. The sample was naive CD4+ T cells sorted from blood. Stated subset: CD45RA+ positively selected. The TCR originated in a man aged 18 to 30 in good health. This CDR3 is CASTETRAPTEAFF. The CDR3 DNA follows: TGTGCCAGCACCGAGACTAGGGCACCCACTGAAGCTTTCTTT.